This T cell receptor beta chain was sequenced for a study of read filtering for tumor transcriptome and immune sequencing. Study-level points and caveats: The sorted CD138-negative fraction was a mixed bone marrow immune population, not purified T cells. Roughly four fifths of IR-seq clonotypes had one read, totaling around 3.4% of reads; RNA-seq: about 70% and 40%.

This clonotype was seen more than once but under ten times. As yet, its antigen is unknown. It differs at one base from a far larger clone, so likely a read error. Molecular barcoded adaptors covering alpha/delta and beta/gamma chains were used on approximately 440 ng RNA. TCRdb recomputed calls from the reads with MiXCR, one row per CDR3 protein. The sample contains 130,000 or so distinct CDR3 sequences, roughly an eighth of which appear only once. Per germline, CDR1 SGHKS and CDR2 YYEKEE (reference sequence). This CDR3 is built from 15 residues. The V gene lost 1 base and the J gene lost 0 bases, with 11 bases spanning the gap.

The genes are TRBV5-5 and TRBJ2-7; D is perhaps TRBD2 (6 bases). The sample comprised a population of CD138-negative cells sorted from bone marrow. The clonotype was recovered from a donor aged 40 or older with multiple myeloma. The CDR3 sequence: CASSLIGGSSYEQYF. The CDR3 DNA is TGTGCCAGCAGCTTGATCGGGGGTTCCTCCTACGAGCAGTACTTC.